The entry below gives a single T cell receptor (beta chain) sequence along with its context. Using immunoSEQ multiplex PCR, the repertoire was profiled, and TCRdb retains in-frame clones only, with some absent. The sample has under 20,000 clones; roughly 80% are singletons. This record belongs to a study of somatic mutations in cytotoxic T cells in rheumatoid arthritis. For the study at large: Flow-sorting brought some V beta antibody-stained T-cell populations to nearly 100% purity, V beta1+ cells sequenced for TCRB among them.

Trimming took off 2 bases at V and 6 bases at J, with 4 bases between the two ends. The CDR3 is made up of 12 amino acids. CDR1 is ENHRY, CDR2 SYGVKD, per germline. The chain carries TRBV10-3 and TRBJ1-4, with unresolved D. This sequence originates from an adult with rheumatoid arthritis. The specimen sequenced was CD8+ T cells sorted from blood. In DNA form, the CDR3 reads TGTGCCATCAGTGAGGGAGATGAAAAACTGTTTTTT. Protein: CAISEGDEKLFF.